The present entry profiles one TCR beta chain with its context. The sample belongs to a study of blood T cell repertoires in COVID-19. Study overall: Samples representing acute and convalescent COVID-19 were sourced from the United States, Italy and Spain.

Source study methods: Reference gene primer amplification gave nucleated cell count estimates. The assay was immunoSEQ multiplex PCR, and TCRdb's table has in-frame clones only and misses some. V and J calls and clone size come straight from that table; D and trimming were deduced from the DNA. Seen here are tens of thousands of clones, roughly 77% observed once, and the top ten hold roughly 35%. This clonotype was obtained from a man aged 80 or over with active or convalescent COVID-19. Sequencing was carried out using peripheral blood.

CDR3 residues: CASSPLSGRGANTGELFF. The CDR3 DNA is TGTGCCAGCAGCCCTCTGAGTGGTCGGGGGGCGAACACCGGGGAGCTGTTTTTT. The chain couples TRBV7-2 to TRBJ2-2; 7 bases map to TRBD2. Trimming removed 5 bases from V and 0 bases from J; junction bases left unmatched: 12. The CDR3 extends over 18 amino acids. In germline, CDR1 is SGHTA, CDR2 FQGNSA.